This T cell receptor (beta chain) is drawn from a study of Tregs in tolerant kidney transplant recipients. Trimming at V came to 0 bases and at J to 1 base, leaving 2 bases not matched to a gene. The germline gives CDR1 SGHRS, CDR2 YFSETQ. The CDR3 spans 15 residues. As for this clone: The sample holds other DNA sequences that translate to the same CDR3.

Produced via immunoSEQ multiplex PCR; TCRdb's table is partial and in-frame only. The top ten hold under 0.65% of the sample, which has around 230,000 clones, approximately 84% seen once. The receptor was derived from a human donor in good health. The chain has TRBV5-1 and TRBJ2-3, with 7 nucleotides matching TRBD1. Sequencing was performed on CD4+ T cells from blood. Here the CDR3 DNA reads TGCGCCAGCAGCTTGGGGGGGACAGGCACAGATACGCAGTATTTT. Residues: CASSLGGTGTDTQYF.